Sequencing of this T cell receptor (beta chain) was carried out in a study of blood T cell repertoires in COVID-19. Study-level background: The study drew acute and convalescent COVID-19 samples from the United States, Italy and Spain.

Original processing notes: Reference gene primer amplification in the assay estimated nucleated cell counts. TCRdb's copy holds only in-frame clones and misses some; the assay was immunoSEQ multiplex PCR. V and J calls and clone size come straight from that table; D and trimming were deduced from the DNA. The sample holds about 310,000 clones; 89% are singletons and the top ten take around a tenth. Germline loops: CDR1 SNHLY, CDR2 FYNNEI. V was clipped by 2 bases and J by 4 bases, with 6 bases between them. CDR3 length: 13 residues. This chain connects TRBV2 to TRBJ1-5, with D maybe TRBD1 (6 bases). The source material was PBMCs or T cells enriched from blood (not recorded which). This clonotype originated in a woman between 40 and 55 years old who had recovered from COVID-19. CDR3 nucleotide sequence: TGTGCCAGCAGTGAACAGGGGAATCAGCCCCAGCATTTT. Its translation: CASSEQGNQPQHF. The whole variable domain, remainder taken from reference TRBV2 and TRBJ1-5, is EPEVTQTPSHQVTQMGQEVILRCVPISNHLYFYWYRQILGQKVEFLVSFYNNEISEKSEIFDDQFSVERPDGSNFTLKIRSTKLEDSAMYFCASSEQGNQPQHFGDGTRLSIL.